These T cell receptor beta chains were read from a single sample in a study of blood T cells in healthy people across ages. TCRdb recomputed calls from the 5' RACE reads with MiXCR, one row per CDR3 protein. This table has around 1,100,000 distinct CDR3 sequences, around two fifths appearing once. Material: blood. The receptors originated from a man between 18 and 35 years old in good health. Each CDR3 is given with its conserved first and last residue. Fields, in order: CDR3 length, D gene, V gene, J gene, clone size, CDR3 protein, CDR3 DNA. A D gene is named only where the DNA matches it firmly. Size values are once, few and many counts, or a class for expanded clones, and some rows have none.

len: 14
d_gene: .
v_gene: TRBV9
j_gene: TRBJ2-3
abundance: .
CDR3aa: CASSGPTSTDTQYF
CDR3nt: TGTGCCAGCAGCGGACCCACCAGCACAGATACGCAGTATTTT

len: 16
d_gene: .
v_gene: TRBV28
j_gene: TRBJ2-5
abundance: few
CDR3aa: CASSTRQALGPETQYF
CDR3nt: TGTGCCAGCAGTACTCGACAGGCTTTAGGACCGGAGACCCAGTACTTC

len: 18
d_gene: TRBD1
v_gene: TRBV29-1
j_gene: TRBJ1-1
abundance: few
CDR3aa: CSVEDLNRDRGLDPEAFF
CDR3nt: TGCAGCGTTGAAGATCTCAACCGGGACAGGGGGCTGGACCCTGAAGCTTTCTTT

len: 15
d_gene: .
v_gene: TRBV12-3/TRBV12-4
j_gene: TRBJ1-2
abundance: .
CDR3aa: CASSLDWGPDYGYTF
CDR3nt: TGTGCCAGCAGCTTAGACTGGGGTCCGGACTATGGCTACACCTTC

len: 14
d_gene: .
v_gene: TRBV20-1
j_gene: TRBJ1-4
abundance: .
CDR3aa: CSARQGITNEKLFF
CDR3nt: TGCAGTGCCAGGCAGGGGATAACTAATGAAAAACTGTTTTTT

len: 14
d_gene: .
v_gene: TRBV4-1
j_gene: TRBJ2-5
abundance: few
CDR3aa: CASSQGETVETQYF
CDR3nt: TGCGCCAGCAGCCAAGGGGAGACAGTAGAGACCCAGTACTTC

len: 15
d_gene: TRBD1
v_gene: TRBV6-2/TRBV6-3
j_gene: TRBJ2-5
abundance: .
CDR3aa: CASSPNRGAYNEQYF
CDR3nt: TGTGCCAGCAGTCCAAACAGGGGCGCCTACAATGAGCAGTACTTC

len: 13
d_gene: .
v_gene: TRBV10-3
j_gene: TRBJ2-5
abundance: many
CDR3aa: CAISVSDQETQYF
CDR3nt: TGTGCCATCAGTGTTTCGGACCAAGAGACCCAGTACTTC

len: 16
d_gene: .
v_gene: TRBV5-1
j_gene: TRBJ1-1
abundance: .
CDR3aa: CASSPRSPGTATEAFF
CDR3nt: TGCGCCAGCAGCCCGCGGAGTCCAGGGACGGCCACTGAAGCTTTCTTT

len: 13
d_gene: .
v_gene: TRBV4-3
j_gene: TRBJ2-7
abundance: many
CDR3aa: CASSIDRAYEQYF
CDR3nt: TGCGCCAGCAGCATTGACAGAGCCTACGAGCAGTACTTC

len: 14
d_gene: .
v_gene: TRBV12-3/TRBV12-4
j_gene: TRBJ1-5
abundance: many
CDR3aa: CASSLAIGDQPQHF
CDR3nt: TGTGCCAGCAGTTTGGCCATCGGTGATCAGCCCCAGCATTTT

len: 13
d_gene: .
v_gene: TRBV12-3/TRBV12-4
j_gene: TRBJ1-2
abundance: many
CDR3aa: CASSLEGPYGYTF
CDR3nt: TGTGCCAGCAGCTTAGAGGGTCCCTATGGCTACACCTTC

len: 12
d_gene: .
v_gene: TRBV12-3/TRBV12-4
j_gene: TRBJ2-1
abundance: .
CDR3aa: CASQRTYNEQFF
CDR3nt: TGTGCCAGCCAGCGGACCTACAATGAGCAGTTCTTC

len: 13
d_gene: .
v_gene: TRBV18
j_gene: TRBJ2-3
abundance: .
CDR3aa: CASSPPVGDTQYF
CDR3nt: TGTGCCAGCTCACCACCGGTGGGGGATACGCAGTATTTT

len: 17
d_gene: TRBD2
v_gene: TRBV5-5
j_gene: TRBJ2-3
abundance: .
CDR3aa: CASSTRTSGDTPDTQYF
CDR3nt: TGTGCCAGCAGCACCCGGACTAGCGGCGATACTCCAGATACGCAGTATTTT

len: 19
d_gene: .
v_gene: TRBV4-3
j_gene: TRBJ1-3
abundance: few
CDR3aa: CASSLLPGPTEGLGNTIYF
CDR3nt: TGCGCCAGCAGCCTCCTGCCGGGCCCAACCGAGGGTCTCGGAAACACCATATATTTT

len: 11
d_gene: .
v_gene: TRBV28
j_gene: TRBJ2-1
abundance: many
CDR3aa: CASSSRTKQFF
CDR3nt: TGTGCCAGCAGTTCAAGAACTAAGCAGTTCTTC

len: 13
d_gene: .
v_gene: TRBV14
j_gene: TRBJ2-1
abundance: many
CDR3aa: CASSQVWSNEQFF
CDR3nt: TGTGCCAGCAGCCAAGTCTGGAGCAATGAGCAGTTCTTC

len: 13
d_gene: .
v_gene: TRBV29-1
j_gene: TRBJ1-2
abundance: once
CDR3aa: CSAGHPREYGYTF
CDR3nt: TGCAGCGCCGGACACCCTAGGGAGTATGGCTACACCTTC

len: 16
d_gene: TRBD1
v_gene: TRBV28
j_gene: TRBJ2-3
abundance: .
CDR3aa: CASSGLGQGVADTQYF
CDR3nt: TGTGCCAGCAGTGGATTGGGGCAGGGGGTGGCAGATACGCAGTATTTT

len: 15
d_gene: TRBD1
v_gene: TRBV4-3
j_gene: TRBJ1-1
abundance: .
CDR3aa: CASSQETGAYAEAFF
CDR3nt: TGCGCCAGCAGCCAAGAAACAGGGGCGTACGCTGAAGCTTTCTTT

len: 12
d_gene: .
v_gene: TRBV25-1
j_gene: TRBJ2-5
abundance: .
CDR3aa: CASSEYDNEQYF
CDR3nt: TGTGCCAGCAGTGAATATGACAATGAGCAGTACTTC

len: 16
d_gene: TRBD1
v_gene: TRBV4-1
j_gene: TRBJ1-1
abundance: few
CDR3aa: CASSQDLTGKVAEAFF
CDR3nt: TGCGCCAGCAGCCAAGATTTGACAGGGAAAGTCGCTGAAGCTTTCTTT

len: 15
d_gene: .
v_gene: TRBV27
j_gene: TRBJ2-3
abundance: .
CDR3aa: CASSPPAGGVDTQYF
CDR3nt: TGTGCCAGCAGTCCACCCGCCGGCGGGGTGGATACGCAGTATTTT

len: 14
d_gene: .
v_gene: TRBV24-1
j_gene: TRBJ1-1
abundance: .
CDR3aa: CATKKKVLCTEAFF
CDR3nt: TGTGCCACCAAAAAGAAGGTCCTATGCACTGAAGCTTTCTTT

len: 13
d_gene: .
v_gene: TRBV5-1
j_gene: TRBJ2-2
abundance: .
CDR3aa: CASSGPEIRELFF
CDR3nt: TGCGCCAGCAGCGGACCGGAGATCCGGGAGCTGTTTTTT

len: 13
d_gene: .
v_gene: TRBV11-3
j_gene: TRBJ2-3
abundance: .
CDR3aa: CASSQLESDTQYF
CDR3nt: TGTGCCAGCAGTCAACTAGAGTCGGATACGCAGTATTTT

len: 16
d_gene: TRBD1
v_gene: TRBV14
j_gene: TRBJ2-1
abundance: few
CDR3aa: CASSQRDRAIYNEQFF
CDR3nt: TGTGCCAGCAGCCAGCGGGACAGGGCCATCTACAATGAGCAGTTCTTC

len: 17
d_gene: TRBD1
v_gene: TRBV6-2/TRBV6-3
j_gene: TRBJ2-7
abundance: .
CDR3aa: CASSYVMGQGASYEQYF
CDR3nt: TGTGCCAGCAGTTACGTTATGGGACAGGGCGCCTCCTACGAGCAGTACTTC

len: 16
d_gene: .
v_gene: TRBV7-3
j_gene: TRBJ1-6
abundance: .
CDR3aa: CASSLNPRDRNSPLHF
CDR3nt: TGTGCCAGCAGCTTAAACCCCCGAGACAGAAATTCACCCCTCCACTTT

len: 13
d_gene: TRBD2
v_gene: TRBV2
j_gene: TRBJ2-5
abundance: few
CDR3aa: CASGLAGTNEQYF
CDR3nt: TGTGCCAGCGGACTAGCGGGGACAAATGAGCAGTACTTC

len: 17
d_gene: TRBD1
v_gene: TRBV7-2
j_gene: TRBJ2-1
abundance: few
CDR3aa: CASSLEGRDRARDEQFF
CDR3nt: TGTGCCAGCAGCTTAGAAGGCCGGGACAGGGCGAGAGATGAGCAGTTCTTC

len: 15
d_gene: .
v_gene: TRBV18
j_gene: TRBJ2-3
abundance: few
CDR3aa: CASSSAGRSTDTQYF
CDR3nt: TGTGCCAGCTCATCGGCGGGGAGAAGCACAGATACGCAGTATTTT

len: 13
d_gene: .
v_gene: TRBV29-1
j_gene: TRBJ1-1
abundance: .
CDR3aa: CSVAGHGGTEAFF
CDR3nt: TGCAGCGTTGCGGGACATGGGGGCACTGAAGCTTTCTTT

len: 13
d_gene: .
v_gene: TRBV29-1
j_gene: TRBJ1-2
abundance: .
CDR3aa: CSVATVANYGYTF
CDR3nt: TGCAGCGTTGCGACAGTCGCTAACTATGGCTACACCTTC

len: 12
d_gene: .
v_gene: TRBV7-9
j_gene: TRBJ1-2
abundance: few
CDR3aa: CASSLGELGYTF
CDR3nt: TGTGCCAGCAGCTTAGGAGAGCTTGGCTACACCTTC

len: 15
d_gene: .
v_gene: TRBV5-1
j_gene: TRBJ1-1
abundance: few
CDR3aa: CASSSNRLKNTEAFF
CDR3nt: TGCGCCAGCAGCTCCAATAGGCTCAAGAACACTGAAGCTTTCTTT

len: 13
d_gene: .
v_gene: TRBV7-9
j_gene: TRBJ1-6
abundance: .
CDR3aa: CASSSLGNSPLHF
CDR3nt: TGTGCCAGCAGCTCCCTTGGGAATTCACCCCTCCACTTT

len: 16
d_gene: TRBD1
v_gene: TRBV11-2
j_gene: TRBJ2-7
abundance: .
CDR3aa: CASSLRGQGNPYEQYF
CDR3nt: TGTGCCAGCAGCTTAAGAGGACAGGGTAACCCCTACGAGCAGTACTTC

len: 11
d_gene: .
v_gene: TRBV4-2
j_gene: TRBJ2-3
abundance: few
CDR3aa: CASGQGDTQYF
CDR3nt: TGTGCCAGCGGACAAGGAGATACGCAGTATTTT

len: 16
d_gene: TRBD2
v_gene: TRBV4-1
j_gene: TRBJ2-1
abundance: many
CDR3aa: CASSPGTSGAYNEQFF
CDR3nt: TGCGCCAGCAGCCCGGGGACTAGCGGTGCCTACAATGAGCAGTTCTTC

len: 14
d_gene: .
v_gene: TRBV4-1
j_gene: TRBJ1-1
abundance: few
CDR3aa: CASSQVGGEVEAFF
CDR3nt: TGCGCCAGCAGCCAAGTAGGCGGGGAAGTTGAAGCTTTCTTT

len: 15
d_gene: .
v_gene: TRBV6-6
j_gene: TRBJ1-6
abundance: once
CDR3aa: CASTFSTEGRSPLHF
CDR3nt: TGTGCCAGCACCTTCTCGACCGAAGGACGCTCACCCCTCCACTTT

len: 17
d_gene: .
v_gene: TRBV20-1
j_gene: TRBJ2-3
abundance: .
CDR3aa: CSARDREWGRDTDTQYF
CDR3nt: TGCAGTGCTAGAGATCGGGAGTGGGGCAGGGACACAGATACGCAGTATTTT

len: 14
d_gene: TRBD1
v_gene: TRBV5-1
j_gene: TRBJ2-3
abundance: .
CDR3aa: CASSLATGEDTQYF
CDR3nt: TGCGCCAGCAGCTTGGCAACAGGGGAAGATACGCAGTATTTT

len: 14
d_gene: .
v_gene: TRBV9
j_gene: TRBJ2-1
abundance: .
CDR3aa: CASSVGTLGDEQFF
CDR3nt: TGTGCCAGCAGCGTAGGGACACTTGGGGATGAGCAGTTCTTC

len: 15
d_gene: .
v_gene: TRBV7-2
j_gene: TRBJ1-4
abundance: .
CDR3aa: CASSLLGDVNEKLFF
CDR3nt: TGTGCCAGCAGCTTACTGGGGGATGTTAATGAAAAACTGTTTTTT

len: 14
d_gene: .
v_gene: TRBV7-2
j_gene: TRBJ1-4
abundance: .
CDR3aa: CASSSGGAGEKLFF
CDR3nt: TGTGCCAGCAGCTCGGGTGGGGCGGGTGAAAAACTGTTTTTT

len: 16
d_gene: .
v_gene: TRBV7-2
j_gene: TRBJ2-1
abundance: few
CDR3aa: CASSLGVPGQNNEQFF
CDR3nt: TGTGCCAGCAGCTTAGGAGTACCAGGCCAAAACAATGAGCAGTTCTTC

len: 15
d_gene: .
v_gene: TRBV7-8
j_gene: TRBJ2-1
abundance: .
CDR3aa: CASSLVQSRGNEQFF
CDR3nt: TGTGCCAGCAGCTTAGTCCAGTCTCGGGGTAATGAGCAGTTCTTC